These T cell receptor beta chains were read from a single sample in a study of shared clonotypes between healthy human individuals. The assay was immunoSEQ multiplex PCR, and TCRdb's table has in-frame clones only and misses some. The profile covers over 1.4 million clones, with approximately 97% appearing a single time and about 1% taken by the ten largest. The sequenced sample consisted of naive CD4+ T cells sorted from blood. All receptors derive from a man aged 25 to 40 in good health. Both conserved end residues are trimmed from each CDR3.

J gene: TRBJ2-3
V gene: TRBV11-3
CDR3 protein: ASSLEPETGTQY

J gene: TRBJ2-6
V gene: TRBV2
CDR3 protein: ASSGGQTGANVLT

J gene: TRBJ2-7
V gene: TRBV7-9
CDR3 protein: ASSLESGGSYEQY

J gene: TRBJ2-6
V gene: TRBV11-3
CDR3 protein: ASSSRGAGANVLT

J gene: TRBJ1-1
V gene: TRBV6-5
CDR3 protein: ASSQTGDLNTEAF

J gene: TRBJ2-1
V gene: TRBV14
CDR3 protein: ASSMRGSYNEQF

J gene: TRBJ2-2
V gene: TRBV6-5
CDR3 protein: ASSYTAELNTGELF

J gene: TRBJ1-5
V gene: TRBV7-9
CDR3 protein: VVGANSNQPQH

J gene: TRBJ1-5
V gene: TRBV6-5
CDR3 protein: ASSYSTGQGSPQH

J gene: TRBJ2-7
V gene: TRBV6-1
CDR3 protein: ASSEIKRKDRDEQY

J gene: TRBJ1-2
V gene: TRBV7-9
CDR3 protein: ASSLGLDRLYGYT

J gene: TRBJ2-5
V gene: TRBV19
CDR3 protein: ASSTFSKDGETQY

J gene: TRBJ1-5
V gene: TRBV30
CDR3 protein: AWSVQVNQPQH

J gene: TRBJ2-7
V gene: TRBV6-5
CDR3 protein: ASSSSGTYEQY

J gene: TRBJ2-7
V gene: TRBV18
CDR3 protein: ASSPGRTSGWFLYEQY

J gene: TRBJ2-3
V gene: TRBV19
CDR3 protein: ASSLLAGRLDTQY